This section outlines one T cell receptor (beta chain) sequence together with its context. In assigning cohorts, the study relied on participant-reported clinical history. This specimen comes from a study of blood T cell repertoires in COVID-19. In the study overall: PBMCs, B-cell-depleted T cells, or T cells provided the cDNA or gDNA that made up the material.

Source study methods: The authors estimated nucleated cell counts from reference gene primer amplification. The assay was immunoSEQ multiplex PCR, and TCRdb's table has in-frame clones only and misses some. Clone size and the V and J calls come from that table; the DNA yielded D and trimming. This sample carries about 440,000 clones, approximately 90% of them seen once, and the ten largest clones take roughly 2%. The sample was PBMCs or T cells enriched from blood (not recorded which). The sequence was obtained from a woman in her late teens or twenties with acute COVID-19.

This chain's CDR3 is CASSRQVFQETQYF. The CDR3 DNA is TGTGCCAGCAGTCGACAGGTATTCCAAGAGACCCAGTACTTC. V and J are TRBV6-4 and TRBJ2-5, with D perhaps matching TRBD1 (6 bases). The CDR3 spans 14 residues. V lost 5 bases, J lost 1 base, and 11 bases lay in between. Germline CDR1 and CDR2: MRHNA and SNTAGT.